This TCR beta chain comes out of a study of read filtering for tumor transcriptome and immune sequencing (dated by TCRdb to about 2020). For the wider study: The cohort had 17 male and 11 to 15 female patients with a mean age of about 66 years, ranging from about 45 to 90. Under revised international staging, about 8 patients fell into R-ISS I, some 15 into R-ISS II and 7 into R-ISS III. After DNase treatment, whole-transcriptome libraries were prepared with the TruSeq RNA Access Library Prep Kit. TCR-region mapped reads per sample ranged from about 3.5 to 11 million with IR-seq versus only about 85 to 1273 with RNA-seq. The study compared TCR repertoires from targeted immune repertoire sequencing and bulk whole-transcriptome sequencing run on the same bone marrow samples. A main aim was a read-filtering strategy for immune repertoire data, specifically whether clonotypes supported by a single read should be removed.

TCR libraries were constructed from roughly 360 ng RNA using the Immunoverse kit, and molecular barcoded adaptors covering alpha/delta and beta/gamma chains were employed. The same RNA used for transcriptome sequencing was used for TCR library preparation. TCR libraries were sequenced on an Illumina HiSeq 4000 with 2 x 150 cycles. As for the original processing: MiXCR aligned TCR reads to human V, D, J and C references and assembled the aligned reads into CDR3 clonotypes, with quality filtering and error correction included. Clonotype counts and gene usage diversity were analyzed with the tcR package in R. Raw mapping reads were checked after the RNA-seq reads had been mapped by STAR aligner version 2.5.3a onto the human GRCh37 genome. To test how sequencing depth affects detected clonotypes, IR-seq fastq files were randomly downsampled with Seqtk 1.3. TCRdb reran the public reads through fastp at Q25 and MiXCR, keeping productive beta chains. Identical CDR3 proteins give one entry, which carries the most common genes and DNA. The V and J calls were not made by the authors but by TCRdb's processing. The sample data list approximately 58,000 distinct CDR3 sequences, and under 25% of these were observed just once. The ten largest clones capture about a sixth of the sample.

This clonotype was observed a few times. What this receptor recognizes is not known. No clone much larger than this one lies a single base away; base qualities are absent. The CDR3 contains 17 residues, cysteine and phenylalanine counted. Only the CDR3 DNA stays, 51 bases, in frame from base 1. V is shortened by 0 bases, J by 1 base, and the region joining them spans 16 bases. The germline V gene specifies SGDLS as CDR1 and YYNGEE as CDR2. Bone marrow was sampled from every patient at the time of active disease. Ficoll-Hypaque density gradient centrifugation was used to isolate the bone marrow mononuclear cells. CD138-negative cells were obtained by negative selection after labeling with CD138 magnetic microbeads on a MACS separator, removing myeloma plasma cells. Purity of the isolated cells was checked by flow cytometry on an Attune NxT using CD138 antibodies. TRIzol reagent was used to extract total RNA, which was then quantified with a NanoDrop spectrophotometer. Paired RNA-seq and IR-seq were performed on each patient's CD138-negative bone marrow sample.

Overall study results and their limits: The sorted CD138-negative fraction was composed of a mixed bone marrow immune population rather than of purified T cells. In IR-seq, single-read clonotypes were roughly 84% of clonotypes but approximately 3.2% of total reads; in RNA-seq they were about 75% of clonotypes and 35% to 55% of reads. Removing single-read clonotypes increased the correlation between IR-seq and RNA-seq shared clonotype proportions. Clonotypes were captured by IR-seq at much higher depth and more reliably than by RNA-seq, and smaller IR-seq throughput was sufficient for identification of most shared clonotypes.

This receptor was obtained from a donor aged 40 or older with multiple myeloma. Sequencing was carried out using a population of CD138-negative cells sorted from bone marrow. According to the study, the label for this sample's cell subset or site signals: bone marrow mononuclear cells depleted of CD138+ plasma/myeloma cells by negative magnetic selection. The chain links TRBV9 with TRBJ1-1; possibly the D gene is TRBD1, per 6 matching bases. The CDR3 reads as follows: CASSVAPGAGANTEAFF. The sequenced DNA: TGTGCCAGCAGCGTAGCCCCAGGGGCAGGGGCGAACACTGAAGCTTTCTTT.